This TCR beta chain was recovered during a study of shared clonotypes between healthy human individuals. Across the study: Each donor's CD8 memory used one plate, CD8 naive two, each CD4 subset three.

Findings and limits, study-wide: Despite large depth, sorted-subset datasets appeared incompletely sequenced.

With regard to this clone: Antigen: not known.

Naivety among CD8 cells was defined by CD45RO negativity and positive CCR7 selection, thereby excluding terminally differentiated effector memory CD45RA+ cells. Germline CDR1 is SGHRS and CDR2 is YFSETQ. The CDR3 is 18 residues long. V was pared by 0 bases and J by 0 bases, with 16 bases between. Running of the assay took place at deep level. Measured with immunoSEQ multiplex PCR; TCRdb has only the in-frame clones, and not every one. The sample contains nearly 2 million clones, less than 95% of which appear only once. The sample taken for sequencing was naive CD8+ T cells sorted from blood. The source of this sequence is a man in his late teens or twenties in good health. The rearrangement uses TRBV5-1 and TRBJ1-5; no clear D. This CDR3 reads CASSLAFGWALSNQPQHF. The DNA for the CDR3 is TGCGCCAGCAGCTTGGCCTTTGGGTGGGCCCTTAGCAATCAGCCCCAGCATTTT. The variable domain in full, completed from reference TRBV5-1 and TRBJ1-5, reads KAGVTQTPRYLIKTRGQQVTLSCSPISGHRSVSWYQQTPGQGLQFLFEYFSETQRNKGNFPGRFSGRQFSNSRSEMNVSTLELGDSALYLCASSLAFGWALSNQPQHFGDGTRLSIL.